The 7 T cell receptor beta chains in this list originate from one sample, sequenced in a study of cytomegalovirus exposure and HLA in healthy donors. This PCR relied on a set of 60 Vbeta primers and 13 Jbeta primers. Here immunoSEQ multiplex PCR was the method, and the copy in TCRdb shows in-frame clones only, minus some. The sample consists of under 200,000 clones, approximately 80% of them appearing once. Sample: PBMCs. The receptor set was obtained from a woman aged 18-29 years in good health and CMV-seronegative.

The chain carries TRBV29-1 and TRBJ2-7, with 10 bases aligning to TRBD1. Trimming at V came to 4 bases and at J to 4 bases, leaving 10 bases not matched to a gene. The V gene's germline CDR1 is SQVTM and CDR2 ANQGSEA. The CDR3 is 15 residues long. The chain's CDR3 is CSVAHPGTGVYEQYF. Written as DNA, the CDR3 is TGCAGCGTTGCGCACCCCGGGACAGGGGTGTACGAGCAGTACTTC.

This sequence joins TRBV2 and TRBJ1-2; D unresolved. The V and J ends lost 3 bases and 8 bases respectively, with 13 bases between them. Germline assignment: CDR1 SNHLY and CDR2 FYNNEI. The CDR3 totals 13 residues. CDR3 sequence reads: CASSEVPRLGYTF. The CDR3 nucleotides are TGTGCCAGCAGTGAGGTCCCGCGTCTGGGCTACACCTTC.

This rearrangement joins TRBV6-1 to TRBJ2-7; 9 bases line up with TRBD1. V trimming: 6 bases; J trimming: 3 bases; junction bases outside the gene matches: 9. The CDR3 covers 15 residues. Germline V gene lookup returns CDR1 MNHNS and CDR2 SASEGT. The CDR3 bases are TGTGCCAGCAGGCCCTCCGGGACAGGGTTCTACGAGCAGTACTTC. This encodes CASRPSGTGFYEQYF.

This chain joins TRBV5-3 and TRBJ1-3, with a weak D call TRBD1 (5 bases). TRBV5-3 is an ORF; its function is uncertain. The CDR3 is 17 residues long. The V end lost 4 bases, the J end lost 0 bases, and 17 bases lay between the germline ends. This chain's CDR3 is CARSRTDRLYSGNTIYF. The CDR3 DNA reads as TGTGCCAGAAGCCGTACCGACAGACTTTACTCTGGAAACACCATATATTTT.

The rearrangement joins TRBV5-5 to TRBJ1-1, with 9 nucleotides matching TRBD1. The V segment lost 3 bases and the J segment 10 bases; nucleotides outside the gene matches: 13. This CDR3 has 15 residues. CDR1 is SGHKS and CDR2 is YYEKEE in the germline V gene (reference sequence). DNA of the CDR3: TGTGCCAGCAGCTCCGGATTCGGGACAGGGTCATTAGCTTTCTTT. Its translation is CASSSGFGTGSLAFF.

This chain connects TRBV6-1 to TRBJ2-2, with D maybe TRBD1 (6 bases). CDR3 length: 15 amino acids. Germline assignment: CDR1 MNHNS and CDR2 SASEGT. V was pared by 7 bases and J by 0 bases, with 12 bases between. The CDR3 region is CASNIGQPNTGELFF. DNA of the CDR3: TGTGCCAGCAATATCGGACAGCCGAACACCGGGGAGCTGTTTTTT.

The rearrangement uses TRBV18 and TRBJ1-4; 7 bases map to TRBD1. CDR1 and CDR2 (germline): KGHSH, LQKENI. J gave up 5 bases and V 0 bases, and 6 bases lay outside the gene matches. The CDR3 extends over 16 amino acids. This CDR3 reads CASSPPSNRGNEKLFF. The CDR3, as DNA: TGTGCCAGCTCACCACCCAGTAACAGGGGCAATGAAAAACTGTTTTTT.